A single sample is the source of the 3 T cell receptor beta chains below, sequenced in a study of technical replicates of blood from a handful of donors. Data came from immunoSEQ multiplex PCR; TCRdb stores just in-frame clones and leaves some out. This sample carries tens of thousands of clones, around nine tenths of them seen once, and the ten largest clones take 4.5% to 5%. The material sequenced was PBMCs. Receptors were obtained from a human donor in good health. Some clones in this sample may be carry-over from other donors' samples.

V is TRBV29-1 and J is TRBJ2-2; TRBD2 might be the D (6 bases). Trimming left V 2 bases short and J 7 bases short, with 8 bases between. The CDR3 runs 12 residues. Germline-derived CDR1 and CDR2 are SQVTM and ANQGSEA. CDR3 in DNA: TGCAGCGTTGAATGGGGGGTCGGGGAGCTGTTTTTT. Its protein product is CSVEWGVGELFF.

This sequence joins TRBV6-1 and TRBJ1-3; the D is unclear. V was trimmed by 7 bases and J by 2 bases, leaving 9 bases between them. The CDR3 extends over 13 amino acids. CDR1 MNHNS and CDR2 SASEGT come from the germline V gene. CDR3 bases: TGTGCCAGCACTGAGACACCTGGAAACACCATATATTTT. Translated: CASTETPGNTIYF.

The CDR3 loop is CASSWLAASTDTQYF. DNA of the CDR3: TGTGCCAGCAGCTGGCTAGCTGCTAGCACAGATACGCAGTATTTT. J is TRBJ2-3 and V is TRBV7-6; D possibly corresponds to TRBD2 (5 bases). The CDR3 is made up of 15 amino acids. Germline V gene sequence: CDR1 SGHVS, CDR2 FNYEAQ. Trimming removed 4 bases from V and 0 bases from J, with 11 bases in between.